The clone carrying this TCR beta chain has just one count. No antigen is known for it. The data originate from a study of a mutant IDH1 vaccine in newly diagnosed glioma. Overall study: Visits V12 and V13 fell at weeks 35 and 47, respectively. Study-wide findings and caveats: Pseudoprogression appears to have had no connection to changes in top peripheral T cell clonotypes.

Time point in this sample: week 35, safety follow-up. Vaccination comprised doses that each held 300 ug of mutant IDH1 20-mer peptide, plus topical imiquimod. Eight vaccinations reached patients in weeks 1, 3, 5, 7, 11, 15, 19 and 23. Patients carried new grade 3 or 4 IDH1-mutant astrocytomas lacking nuclear ATRX. V was clipped by 5 bases and J by 7 bases, with 17 bases between them. The CDR3 length is 15 residues. Germline CDR1 and CDR2: MNHEY and SVGAGI. Clones were sequenced by immunoSEQ multiplex PCR, and TCRdb holds only the in-frame ones, with some missing. The data hold about 32,000 clones, with roughly 77% observed a single time.

This TCR derives from a man aged 40-50 years with glioma. Some clones in this sample may be carry-over from other donors' samples. V is TRBV6-5 and J is TRBJ1-4; D gene uncertain. The starting material was PBMCs, obtained from a glioma patient whose treatment included an IDH1 peptide vaccine. CDR3 amino acids: CASSPGRLATEKLFF. DNA of the CDR3: TGTGCCAGCAGTCCTGGGCGATTGGCGACTGAAAAACTGTTTTTT.